Listed here are 27 T cell receptor beta chains from one sample, sequenced in a study of T cells in women clearing cervical HPV infection. Assay: immunoSEQ multiplex PCR; the TCRdb copy retains only in-frame clones and omits some. The sample's table shows roughly 24,000 clones. The material sequenced was blood buffy coat. Receptors originate from a woman between 18 and 75 years old with a cervical HPV16 infection that either progressed to CIN3+ or cleared (not recorded which).

CDR3 DNA, as far as it was read: TGTGCCAGTAGTCTCAGCGGGAGGGCCATCGGGGAGACC. Its translation is CASSLSGRAIGET. The whole CDR3 is CASSLSGRAIGETQYF. V usage is TRBV19 and J usage is TRBJ2-5, with TRBD2 matching over 10 bases. The DNA ends 3 residues before the CDR3 does, and the rest of the CDR3 is filled in from the germline J gene. This CDR3 contains 16 residues. V gave up 5 bases and J gave up 5 bases; unmatched junction bases: 11. Germline V lookup: CDR1 LNHDA, CDR2 SQIVND (reference sequence). The variable domain in full, completed from reference TRBV19 and TRBJ2-5, reads DGGITQSPKYLFRKEGQNVTLSCEQNLNHDAMYWYRQDPGQGLRLIYYSQIVNDFQKGDIAEGYSVSREKKESFPLTVTSAQKNPTAFYLCASSLSGRAIGETQYFGPGTRLLVL.

Regarding this clone: The CDR3 goes on 3 residues after the read ends, and that part is filled in from the germline J gene. The gene calls are TRBV5-1 and TRBJ1-2; no firm D call. Germline CDR1 and CDR2: SGHRS and YFSETQ. There are 13 residues in the CDR3. This CDR3 is CASSSPGYETYTF. The sequenced CDR3 bases are TGCGCCAGCAGCTCCCCAGGTTATGAGACC.

On this clone itself: Coverage ceases 3 residues before the CDR3 finishes, and the germline J gene fills in the end. This chain joins TRBV7-9 and TRBJ2-3; D is uncertain. The CDR3 loop spans 11 amino acids. Germline V gives CDR1 SEHNR, CDR2 FQNEAQ (reference sequence). Trimming cost V 5 bases and J 3 bases, with 3 bases left between them. This CDR3 is CASSPTDTQYF. The sequenced CDR3 bases are TGTGCCAGCAGCCCAACAGATACG.

Points on this clone: From the germline J gene comes the end of the CDR3, since the read stops 3 residues before it. This chain connects TRBV15 to TRBJ1-2, with 9 bases identical to TRBD1. The J segment lost 2 bases and the V segment lost 7 bases, leaving 8 bases of the junction unmatched. The CDR3 extends over 15 amino acids. Germline CDR1 reads LNHNV; CDR2 reads YYDKDF (reference sequence). CDR3 residues: CATTRDRVSNYGYTF. The covered CDR3 bases are TGTGCCACCACCCGGGACAGGGTTTCCAACTATGGC.

Regarding this clone: The read ends 3 residues early relative to the CDR3; the germline J gene fills the gap. This sequence joins TRBV7-3 and TRBJ2-3; weak D call: TRBD2 (5 bases). The V gene's germline CDR1 is SGHTA and CDR2 FQGTGA. V was clipped by 5 bases and J by 2 bases, with 14 bases between them. CDR3 length equals 15 residues. The CDR3: CASSLSGLYTDTQYF. CDR3 DNA, as far as it was read: TGTGCCAGCAGCCTGAGTGGACTCTACACAGATACG.

Points on this clone: The read halts 3 residues ahead of the CDR3 end, with the missing end drawn from the germline J gene. The genes are TRBV5-1 and TRBJ1-1; weak D call: TRBD1 (5 bases). This CDR3 has 15 residues. Germline values: CDR1 SGHRS, CDR2 YFSETQ. V was cut by 1 base and J by 3 bases, with 13 bases left in between. The DNA read from the CDR3 is TGCGCCAGCAGCTTGTTCGGGGGACTGCACACTGAA. This encodes CASSLFGGLHTE. The full CDR3 protein reads CASSLFGGLHTEAFF. Together with reference TRBV5-1 and TRBJ1-1, the CDR3 gives the full variable domain: KAGVTQTPRYLIKTRGQQVTLSCSPISGHRSVSWYQQTPGQGLQFLFEYFSETQRNKGNFPGRFSGRQFSNSRSEMNVSTLELGDSALYLCASSLFGGLHTEAFFGQGTRLTVV.

Notes on this clone: The sequenced fragment ends 3 residues before the CDR3 boundary, so the rest is inferred from the germline J gene. The chain is built from TRBV20-1 and TRBJ2-3; 8 bases are a match to TRBD1. Trimming at V came to 5 bases and at J to 3 bases, leaving 10 bases not matched to a gene. Germline CDR1 is DFQATT and CDR2 is SNEGSKA (reference sequence). There are 15 residues in the CDR3. Partial CDR3 DNA: TGCAGTGCTTTACCGGGGGACAGGCGTACAGATACG. Its translation is CSALPGDRRTDT. The full CDR3 reads CSALPGDRRTDTQYF.

The CDR3 DNA, read in part, is TGTGCCAGCAGCCCCCATTGGGGAGCGGGAGGCACAGATACG. Amino acid sequence: CASSPHWGAGGTDT. The entire CDR3 protein reads CASSPHWGAGGTDTQYF. The chain couples TRBV7-3 to TRBJ2-3; TRBD2 agrees at 8 bases. The read gets to within 3 residues of the CDR3 end, and the germline J gene fills in the rest. Looked up from germline, CDR1 is SGHTA and CDR2 is FQGTGA. With V trimmed by 5 bases and J by 1 base, 11 bases remained unmatched. The CDR3 covers 17 residues.

In regard to this clone: Read sequence stops 3 residues before the CDR3 end, and the germline J gene provides the missing end. The rearrangement uses TRBV5-1 and TRBJ2-5, with TRBD2 matching 9 bases. Germline trimming cut 2 bases from V and 1 base from J; bases unmatched to any gene: 0. The germline V gene has CDR1 SGHRS and CDR2 YFSETQ. The CDR3 is 14 residues long. CDR3 region: CASSFSGGQETQYF. Incomplete CDR3 DNA: TGCGCCAGCAGCTTTAGCGGGGGCCAAGAGACC.

With regard to this clone: Read sequence stops 3 residues before the CDR3 end, and the germline J gene provides the missing end. J is TRBJ2-1 and V is TRBV6-2 or TRBV6-3; 9 bases match TRBD1. Germline V gene lookup returns CDR1 MNHEY and CDR2 SVGEGT. CDR3 length equals 13 residues. V lost 8 bases and J lost 3; bases outside the gene matches: 2. CDR3 protein: CASRDRDYNEQFF. CDR3 bases read: TGTGCCAGCCGGGACAGGGACTACAATGAG.

About this clone itself: The missing CDR3 end, 3 residues past where the read stops, is filled in from the germline J gene. This sequence joins TRBV7-6 and TRBJ1-2, with TRBD1 identical over 11 bases. The J segment lost 5 bases and the V segment lost 5 bases, leaving 7 bases of the junction unmatched. The CDR3 is 15 residues long. Germline lookup yields CDR1 SGHVS and CDR2 FNYEAQ. The DNA read from the CDR3 is TGTGCCAGCAGCCCTGGACAGGGGGCATTTTATGGC. Amino acids: CASSPGQGAFYG. The entire CDR3 is CASSPGQGAFYGYTF.

This clone is deemed medium-sized by its frequency. From the germline J gene comes the end of the CDR3, since the read stops 3 residues before it. This chain connects TRBV7-4 to TRBJ2-7, with D possibly being TRBD1 (6 bases). CDR1 is SGHVT and CDR2 is SQSDAQ in the germline V gene. Trimming cost V 1 base and J 0 bases, with 13 bases left between them. The CDR3 totals 16 residues. The CDR3 DNA, read in part, is TGTGCCAGCAGCTTAGACGCCCCAGGGGACTCCTACGAG. This codes for CASSLDAPGDSYE. The whole CDR3 reads CASSLDAPGDSYEQYF.

A word on this clone: The CDR3 end lies 3 residues beyond the end of the read and is filled in from the germline J gene. The gene calls are TRBV20-1 and TRBJ1-6; D call uncertain. Trimming pared 4 bases from V and 8 bases from J, leaving 9 bases between. There are 12 residues in the CDR3. In germline, CDR1 is DFQATT, CDR2 SNEGSKA (reference sequence). The DNA read from the CDR3 is TGCAGTGCTAAAGCGGAATATTCACCC. Its protein product is CSAKAEYSP. The whole CDR3 region reads CSAKAEYSPLHF.

Concerning this clone: At one end, the junction sequence differs from germline, possibly due to a read error. The read ends 3 residues early relative to the CDR3; the germline J gene fills the gap. The chain links TRBV19 to TRBJ1-5, with D perhaps TRBD1 (6 bases). Germline V CDR1 and CDR2: LNHDA, SQIVND (reference sequence). The CDR3 totals 15 residues. Incomplete CDR3 DNA: TGTGCCAGCAGTATGGCGGGGGCTAGCAATCAGCCC. As protein: CASSMAGASNQP. The full-length CDR3 reads as CASSMAGASNQPQHF.

About this clone itself: Read coverage stops 3 residues before the CDR3 terminus; the germline J gene supplies the remainder. The rearrangement joins TRBV30 to TRBJ2-4; 8 bases are a match to TRBD1. The V gene's germline CDR1 is GTSNPN and CDR2 SVGIG (reference sequence). CDR3 size: 13 residues. CDR3 amino acids: CAWNLQGAYGQYF. The part of the CDR3 DNA that was read is TGTGCCTGGAACCTGCAGGGGGCGTATGGT. Supplemented by reference TRBV30 and TRBJ2-4, the full variable domain reads SQTIHQWPATLVQPVGSPLSLECTVEGTSNPNLYWYRQAAGRGLQLLFYSVGIGQISSEVPQNLSASRPQDRQFILSSKKLLLSDSGFYLCAWNLQGAYGQYFGAGTRLSVL.

To note about this clone: The read comes to an end 3 residues before the CDR3 does, leaving the germline J gene to fill in the end. This sequence joins TRBV6-1 and TRBJ2-7; 12 positions agree with TRBD1. Per germline, CDR1 MNHNS and CDR2 SASEGT. J lost 3 bases, V lost 1 base, and 4 bases had no gene match. The CDR3 runs 16 residues. The sequenced CDR3 bases are TGTGCCAGCAGTGAAGTTGGGACAGGGGGCTTCTACGAG. Residues: CASSEVGTGGFYE. In full, the CDR3 is CASSEVGTGGFYEQYF.

CDR3 protein: CASSWGGPGADISTEAFF. The covered CDR3 bases are TGCGCCAGCAGCTGGGGGGGTCCGGGGGCGGATATTAGCACTGAA. The rearrangement links TRBV5-1 to TRBJ1-1, with D perhaps TRBD1 (6 bases). The read terminates 3 residues before the CDR3 end, so the remaining end is supplied by the germline J gene. This CDR3 contains 18 residues. The germline gives CDR1 SGHRS, CDR2 YFSETQ. The V end lost 3 bases, the J end lost 4 bases, and 25 bases lay between the germline ends.

CDR3 loop: CASSERDIYNSPLHF. The CDR3 bases that were read are TGTGCCAGCAGTGAAAGGGACATCTATAATTCACCC. The V call is TRBV2, the J call TRBJ1-6; D perhaps matches TRBD1 (6 bases). Read sequence stops 3 residues before the CDR3 end, and the germline J gene provides the missing end. Trimming shortened V by 2 bases and J by 3 bases, and 8 bases separated the two germline ends. The CDR3 has 15 amino acids. Per the germline V gene, CDR1 is SNHLY and CDR2 is FYNNEI.

Note on this clone: The CDR3 end is not reached by the read, which stops 3 residues before it; the germline J gene fills it in. The chain uses TRBV20-1 and TRBJ2-3, with 8 bases identical to TRBD2. The CDR3 has 13 residues. Looked up from germline, CDR1 is DFQATT and CDR2 is SNEGSKA (reference sequence). V lost 4 bases to trimming and J lost 3 bases; unmatched junction nucleotides: 3. CDR3 bases read: TGCAGTGCTATCGGGGGGGTTACAGATACG. The encoded protein is CSAIGGVTDT. The CDR3 in full is CSAIGGVTDTQYF.

With regard to this clone: The read is 3 residues too short to cover the CDR3 end, so that end is filled in from the germline J gene. The chain has TRBV6-2 or TRBV6-3 and TRBJ2-7, with 13 bases lining up with TRBD2. V was pared by 5 bases and J by 6 bases, with 7 bases of the junction left unmatched. Germline CDR1 reads MNHEY; CDR2 reads SVGEGT. CDR3 length: 15 amino acids. The DNA read from the CDR3 is TGTGCCAGCAGTCTCACTAGCGGGAGGGGCGTCGAG. It encodes CASSLTSGRGVE. The whole CDR3 sequence is CASSLTSGRGVEQYF.

The sequenced CDR3 bases are TGTGCCCAGTGTCCGGCGGTCCCCGGGTCCCGGAACACTGAA. Its translation is CAQCPAVPGSRNTE. The whole CDR3 protein reads CAQCPAVPGSRNTEAFF. The genes are TRBV19 and TRBJ1-1; no definite D call. The CDR3 goes on 3 residues after the read ends, and that part is filled in from the germline J gene. CDR1 and CDR2 (germline): LNHDA, SQIVND (reference sequence). The CDR3 loop spans 17 amino acids. Trimming cost V 11 bases and J 1 base, with 26 bases left between them.

As regards this clone: The CDR3 end falls 3 residues outside the read, so it is completed with the germline J gene. The V call is TRBV29-1, the J call TRBJ2-1; 9 bases align to TRBD2. Losses at the gene ends were 7 bases for V and 5 bases for J; bases not matched to a gene: 9. CDR3 length: 14 amino acids. Germline CDR1 SQVTM, CDR2 ANQGSEA. The sequenced part of the CDR3 DNA is TGCAGCGCTCGCCAGCGGGGGGACCACAATGAG. Translation: CSARQRGDHNE. The full CDR3 sequence reads CSARQRGDHNEQFF.

Details on this clone: The CDR3 is cut off 3 residues early in the read; its end comes from the germline J gene. This chain links TRBV19 with TRBJ1-2, with a weak D call TRBD1 (6 bases). Looked up from germline, CDR1 is LNHDA and CDR2 is SQIVND (reference sequence). The CDR3 covers 14 residues. The CDR3 spells CASRRTELSYDYTF. The part of the CDR3 DNA that was read is TGTGCCAGTAGGAGGACAGAACTTTCCTACGAC. The full variable domain, rest sourced from reference TRBV19 and TRBJ1-2, is DGGITQSPKYLFRKEGQNVTLSCEQNLNHDAMYWYRQDPGQGLRLIYYSQIVNDFQKGDIAEGYSVSREKKESFPLTVTSAQKNPTAFYLCASRRTELSYDYTFGSGTRLTVV.

Concerning this clone itself: The CDR3 is cut off 3 residues early in the read; its end comes from the germline J gene. This chain uses TRBV20-1 with TRBJ2-3; 11 bases agree with TRBD1. Germline V gene sequence: CDR1 DFQATT, CDR2 SNEGSKA (reference sequence). The CDR3 is 15 amino acids. V trimming: 2 bases; J trimming: 8 bases; junction bases outside the gene matches: 9. CDR3 region: CSARLGQGATSTQYF. CDR3 DNA, as far as it was read: TGCAGTGCTAGATTAGGACAGGGGGCGACGTCTACG.

In regard to this clone: The read ends 3 residues early relative to the CDR3; the germline J gene fills the gap. The chain is built from TRBV7-9 and TRBJ2-1, with TRBD1 matching over 8 bases. The germline V gene has CDR1 SEHNR and CDR2 FQNEAQ (reference sequence). The CDR3 sequence is 15 residues long. V trimming: 3 bases; J trimming: 8 bases; junction bases outside the gene matches: 9. This CDR3 reads CASSLTGVVEYEQFF. CDR3 bases read: TGTGCCAGCAGCTTGACAGGGGTAGTTGAATATGAG.

Concerning this clone: The read terminates 3 residues ahead of where the CDR3 ends, so the germline J gene completes it. This chain uses TRBV19 with TRBJ1-2, with 7 bases lining up with TRBD1. With 6 bases clipped from V and 3 bases from J, the junction kept 7 bases outside the gene matches. The V gene's germline CDR1 is LNHDA and CDR2 SQIVND (reference sequence). The CDR3 totals 14 residues. The sequenced CDR3 bases are TGTGCCAGTAGGCAACTACAGGGGTACTATGGC. It translates to CASRQLQGYYG. The entire CDR3 is CASRQLQGYYGYTF. Full variable domain (outside the CDR3, taken from reference TRBV19 and TRBJ1-2): DGGITQSPKYLFRKEGQNVTLSCEQNLNHDAMYWYRQDPGQGLRLIYYSQIVNDFQKGDIAEGYSVSREKKESFPLTVTSAQKNPTAFYLCASRQLQGYYGYTFGSGTRLTVV.

Comments on this clone: The CDR3 goes on 3 residues after the read ends, and that part is filled in from the germline J gene. This chain connects TRBV20-1 to TRBJ2-2; perhaps TRBD1 as D (6 bases). CDR3 length: 15 amino acids. From germline, CDR1 is DFQATT and CDR2 SNEGSKA (reference sequence). Deletions cut 3 bases from V and 2 bases from J, with 13 bases between. The part of the CDR3 DNA that was read is TGCAGTGCTAGGGGCAACAGGGCCAACACCGGGGAG. It translates to CSARGNRANTGE. The CDR3 in full is CSARGNRANTGELFF.